This is a list of T cell receptor beta chains from one sample in a study of OX40 agonist ivuxolimab in advanced cancers. Libraries were prepared by immunoSEQ multiplex PCR; TCRdb keeps only in-frame clonotypes and omits some of them. The repertoire holds 13,000 to 15,000 clones, with 75% to 80% as singletons. The material was CD4+ or CD8+ T cells sorted from blood, obtained in a trial of the OX40 agonist ivuxolimab. The source is an adult with an advanced solid tumor such as melanoma, head and neck, liver or kidney cancer. The CDR3 runs from the conserved cysteine through the conserved F or W. The D gene is left open where the match is weak. Clone size is not always given. Where it is, it says once, few, many or a class for expanded clones.

v_gene	d_gene	abundance	j_gene	CDR3nt	CDR3aa
TRBV7-9	.	once	TRBJ2-3	TGTGTCAGCACCACGGACTGGCGCACAGATACGCAGTATTTT	CVSTTDWRTDTQYF
TRBV9	.	medium-sized	TRBJ2-3	TGTGCCAGCAGCGCTTGGGGGGACAGAAGCACAGATACGCAGTATTTT	CASSAWGDRSTDTQYF
TRBV4-1	.	.	TRBJ1-4	TGCGCCAGCAGCCCCAGATTTGCAACTAATGAAAAACTGTTTTTT	CASSPRFATNEKLFF
TRBV7-2	TRBD2	.	TRBJ2-5	TGTGCCAGCAGCTTAAAACTAGCGGGGAGTCAAGAGACCCAGTACTTC	CASSLKLAGSQETQYF
TRBV5-5	.	few	TRBJ1-5	TGTGCCAGCAGTGACTATAGCAATCAGCCCCAGCATTTT	CASSDYSNQPQHF
TRBV5-4	.	.	TRBJ2-3	TGTGCCAGCAGCTTTGGACTACCGTTAAGCACAGATACGCAGTATTTT	CASSFGLPLSTDTQYF
TRBV2	.	few	TRBJ2-4	TGTGCCAGCAGTGAGTACGGTTTTGGCAAAAACATTCAGTACTTC	CASSEYGFGKNIQYF
TRBV27	TRBD2	.	TRBJ2-2	TGTGCCAGCAGTTGGGGCGGGACTATCTCCGGGGAGCTGTTTTTT	CASSWGGTISGELFF
TRBV10-3	.	once	TRBJ1-2	TGTGCCATCAGTGAGCCGGGACAAAACTATGGCTACACCTTC	CAISEPGQNYGYTF
TRBV7-9	.	.	TRBJ1-4	TGTGCCAGCAGCTCATCTGGGAGTTCGGCTGAAAAACTGTTTTTT	CASSSSGSSAEKLFF
TRBV6-5	.	.	TRBJ2-1	TGTGCCATCAGCCCCGGGGTTGGCAATGAGCAGTTCTTC	CAISPGVGNEQFF
TRBV29-1	TRBD1	.	TRBJ1-1	TGCAGCGCCCGGACGGACAGGGGTCCTGAAGCTTTCTTT	CSARTDRGPEAFF
TRBV27	.	.	TRBJ1-6	TGTGCCAGCAGTTTATCAGACCCGGGGGCAGGGAGGAATTCACCCCTCCACTTT	CASSLSDPGAGRNSPLHF
TRBV7-2	.	.	TRBJ1-2	TGTGCCAGCAGTCCTCAGGGGTGGGGCTACACCTTC	CASSPQGWGYTF
TRBV19	.	once	TRBJ1-1	TGTGCCAGTAGTAGACCGGGACGGAGGAACACTGAAGCTTTCTTT	CASSRPGRRNTEAFF
TRBV18	.	.	TRBJ2-1	TGTGCCAGCTCACCTGTAACCCCCCCCACATTGGACAAGCGCAATGAGCAGTTCTTC	CASSPVTPPTLDKRNEQFF
TRBV5-1	TRBD1	large	TRBJ1-6	TGCGCCAGCAGCTTGGAGTCAGGGGGCTATAATTCACCCCTCCACTTT	CASSLESGGYNSPLHF
TRBV6-1	.	.	TRBJ2-7	TGTGCCAGCAGTTTACAGGACGGGTACGAGCAGTACTTC	CASSLQDGYEQYF
TRBV4-2	.	few	TRBJ2-3	TGTGCCAGCAGCCAGCGCGGGTTTAGGACAGATACGCAGTATTTT	CASSQRGFRTDTQYF
TRBV6-1	TRBD1	.	TRBJ2-1	TGTGCCAGCAGTGGGGACAGGGGGGGATTCCATGAGCAGTTCTTC	CASSGDRGGFHEQFF
TRBV9	TRBD1	.	TRBJ1-1	TGTGCCAGCAGCGTAGCCGGGACAGGGGGCACTGAAGCTTTCTTT	CASSVAGTGGTEAFF
TRBV7-9	TRBD1	.	TRBJ2-7	TGTGCCAGCACGGGGACAGCCCATTACGAGCAGTACTTC	CASTGTAHYEQYF
TRBV2	.	large	TRBJ1-5	TGTGCCAGCAGTGAATACAGGGGCAATCAGCCCCAGCATTTT	CASSEYRGNQPQHF
TRBV5-6	TRBD1	.	TRBJ1-1	TGTGCCAGCAGCTGGGGGACGTGGACAGGGGGCGAAGCTTTCTTT	CASSWGTWTGGEAFF
TRBV5-6	.	few	TRBJ1-2	TGTGCCAGCAGCGGGGAGTCGGGGGGCGACTATGGCTACACCTTC	CASSGESGGDYGYTF
TRBV11-1	.	.	TRBJ2-2	TGTGCCAGCAGCCACAACACCGGGGAGCTGTTTTTT	CASSHNTGELFF
TRBV30	TRBD1	.	TRBJ1-5	TGTGCCTGGAGTTTCGACAGGGACAATCAGCCCCAGCATTTT	CAWSFDRDNQPQHF
TRBV23-1	TRBD1	.	TRBJ2-7	TGCGCCAGCAGTCCCGGACAGGGGAGCTCCTACGAGCAGTACTTC	CASSPGQGSSYEQYF
TRBV5-3	.	.	TRBJ2-1	TGTGCCAGAAGCCCAGACCGTAAATCCTACAATGAGCAGTTCTTC	CARSPDRKSYNEQFF
TRBV4-2	.	.	TRBJ1-5	TGTGCCAGCAGCTCCCTCAATCAGCCCCAGCATTTT	CASSSLNQPQHF
TRBV27	TRBD2	.	TRBJ2-1	TGTGCCAGCAGTAGCACTAGCGGGTTTTACAATGAGCAGTTCTTC	CASSSTSGFYNEQFF
TRBV2	TRBD1	.	TRBJ1-2	TGTGCTACTCGAGGAACCGGGACAGGGTGGAATTATGGCTACACCTTC	CATRGTGTGWNYGYTF
TRBV19	.	once	TRBJ2-3	TGTGCCACCTCCTCGTTGGGGTCGGAGACAGATACGCAGTATTTT	CATSSLGSETDTQYF
TRBV7-2	.	.	TRBJ2-2	TGTGCCAGCAGCACACGGATCAACACCGGGGAGCTGTTTTTT	CASSTRINTGELFF
TRBV7-9	.	.	TRBJ2-3	TGTGCCAGCAGCCCCCGGGGGCGCACAGATACGCAGTATTTT	CASSPRGRTDTQYF
TRBV6-4	.	.	TRBJ2-5	TGTGCCAGCAGCGACAGCTCTGGAGAGACCCAGTACTTC	CASSDSSGETQYF
TRBV27	.	.	TRBJ2-7	TGTGCCAGCAGTTTATCAGTGGCCAGTGGAAAGAGGCAGTACTTC	CASSLSVASGKRQYF
TRBV25-1	.	.	TRBJ2-7	TGTGCCAGCAGTGTCTCCATCTACGAGCAGTACTTC	CASSVSIYEQYF
TRBV23-1	TRBD1	.	TRBJ1-4	TGCGCCAGCAGTCAATACAGGGGGGGTCTCTCAAATGAAAAACTGTTTTTT	CASSQYRGGLSNEKLFF
TRBV30	.	.	TRBJ1-2	TGTGCCCTGCGGGGGGGTGGCTACACCTTC	CALRGGGYTF
TRBV6-5	.	.	TRBJ2-7	TGTGCCAGCAGTTACGAGGGCCGTTCCTTCTACGAGCAGTACTTC	CASSYEGRSFYEQYF
TRBV5-4	.	.	TRBJ2-4	TGTGCCTGCTCAGGAGTTAGGGTTTACAAAAACATTCAGTACTTC	CACSGVRVYKNIQYF